Below, 12 T cell receptor beta chains from the same sample are listed, as sequenced in a study of T cell responses to AZD1222 COVID-19 vaccine. Measured with immunoSEQ multiplex PCR; TCRdb has only the in-frame clones, and not every one. This repertoire shows roughly 100,000 clones, roughly 89% found once; its top ten account for about two fifths. Sample: peripheral blood, taken 28 days after the second AZD1222 dose. The receptors stem from an adult who received the AZD1222 COVID-19 vaccine.

The gene calls are TRBV27 and TRBJ2-7, with D possibly TRBD1 on 7 matching bases. This CDR3 region has 14 residues. The germline V and J ends were trimmed by 3 bases and 5 bases, with 14 bases remaining between them. CDR1 is MNHEY and CDR2 is SMNVEV in the germline V gene (reference sequence). CDR3 DNA: TGTGCCAGCAGTTTGCGGGGACAGTTCCACGAGCAGTACTTC. As protein: CASSLRGQFHEQYF.

The chain links TRBV6-5 to TRBJ1-4; the match to TRBD1 covers 9 bases. With V trimmed by 7 bases and J by 1 base, 4 bases remained unmatched. Germline CDR1 is MNHEY and CDR2 is SVGAGI. This CDR3 contains 15 residues. DNA for the CDR3: TGTGCCAGCATTAGACAGGGGGGAACTAATGAAAAACTGTTTTTT. This codes for CASIRQGGTNEKLFF.

This clone was recorded a few times. The chain is built from TRBV20-1 and TRBJ2-1, with D possibly matching TRBD2 (5 bases). Germline CDR1 DFQATT, CDR2 SNEGSKA (reference sequence). V shed 5 bases and J shed 10 bases, with 9 bases lying between them. The CDR3 spans 10 residues. CDR3 residues: CSAALAEQFF. For the CDR3, the DNA is TGCAGTGCTGCGCTAGCCGAGCAGTTCTTC.

The V call is TRBV7-2, the J call TRBJ1-1; tentatively, D is TRBD1 (5 bases). V shed 2 bases and J shed 1 base, with 11 bases lying between them. This CDR3 contains 15 residues. Per germline, CDR1 SGHTA and CDR2 FQGNSA. DNA of the CDR3: TGTGCCAGCAGCTTAACCCCAGGGCAGAACACTGAAGCTTTCTTT. It translates to CASSLTPGQNTEAFF.

V and J are TRBV2 and TRBJ2-7, with D uncertain. Germline V CDR1 and CDR2: SNHLY, FYNNEI. The CDR3 length is 13 residues. Trimming took off 10 bases at V and 0 bases at J, with 13 bases between the two ends. The CDR3 loop is CAIKDGFSYEQYF. The CDR3 DNA follows: TGTGCCATCAAAGATGGGTTCTCCTACGAGCAGTACTTC.

The chain combines TRBV3-1 (or the pseudogene TRBV3-2) with TRBJ2-6; no reliable D call. Between the trimmed V and J ends, which lost 4 bases and 0 bases, there was a span of 13 bases. Germline CDR1 is LGHDT and CDR2 is YNNKEL (reference sequence). The CDR3 contains 17 residues. CDR3 sequence: CASSPNSWSSGANVLTF. CDR3 DNA: TGTGCCAGCAGCCCCAACAGTTGGAGCTCTGGGGCCAACGTCCTGACTTTC.

The genes are TRBV11-2 and TRBJ1-2; 8 bases are a match to TRBD1. The V gene end was trimmed by 2 bases and the J gene end by 4 bases; junction bases not matched to a gene: 0. The CDR3 has 13 residues. Germline V CDR1 and CDR2: SGHAT, FQNNGV. CDR3 in DNA: TGTGCCAGCAGCTTAACAGGGGGCTATGGCTACACCTTC. Its translation is CASSLTGGYGYTF.

For the CDR3, the DNA is TGTGCCAGCAGCCATCCCAAGAGTGAGCAGTACTTC. Protein product: CASSHPKSEQYF. The genes are TRBV28 and TRBJ2-7; D unclear. The CDR3 contains 12 residues. Germline values: CDR1 MDHEN, CDR2 SYDVKM. Trimming cost V 6 bases and J 7 bases, with 13 bases left between them.

This rearrangement joins TRBV6-5 to TRBJ2-3, with 7 bases that match TRBD1. CDR1 is MNHEY, CDR2 SVGAGI, per germline. CDR3 length: 14 amino acids. V was clipped by 8 bases and J by 3 bases; unmatched bases: 8. The DNA for the CDR3 is TGTGCCAGCGGTTTAAAGGGGGCTACAGATACGCAGTATTTT. It specifies CASGLKGATDTQYF.

The V call is TRBV19, the J call TRBJ2-7; 9 bases are a match to TRBD1. The junction had 5 bases not matched to a gene; V was cut back by 5 bases and J by 3 bases. CDR3 length: 14 amino acids. CDR1 is LNHDA and CDR2 is SQIVND in the germline V gene (reference sequence). The CDR3 loop reads CASSDRGRNYEQYF. As DNA, the CDR3 is TGTGCCAGTAGTGACAGGGGGAGAAACTACGAGCAGTACTTC.

The CDR3 DNA reads TGTGCCAGCAGCCAAGGAGCGCAGGAAAAACTGTTTTTT. Protein: CASSQGAQEKLFF. The chain links TRBV3-1 (or the pseudogene TRBV3-2) to TRBJ1-4; D gene unclear. Trimming took 1 base from V and 8 from J, leaving 8 bases between them. Germline lookup yields CDR1 LGHDT and CDR2 YNNKEL (reference sequence). CDR3 length: 13 amino acids.

The V call is TRBV2, the J call TRBJ2-2, with 7 bases lining up with TRBD1. The CDR3 runs 14 residues. The V gene's germline CDR1 is SNHLY and CDR2 FYNNEI. V shed 6 bases and J 7 bases; nucleotides not matched to a gene: 8. The DNA of the CDR3 is TGTGCCAGCAGGCCGATGACAGGGATCGGGGAGCTGTTTTTT. This gives the protein CASRPMTGIGELFF.